This TCR beta chain was sequenced during a study of cytomegalovirus exposure and HLA in healthy donors. The PCR was carried out with 60 Vbeta primers and 13 Jbeta primers. Assay: immunoSEQ multiplex PCR; the TCRdb copy retains only in-frame clones and omits some. The sample records under 200,000 clones, 82% being singletons. Study-wide results and limits: The CMV antigen specificity of a few CMV-associated chains was confirmed through in vitro analysis. A later analysis showed that HLA-associated TCR beta chains had undergone more clonal expansion than equally common others. It was taken for granted in presence/absence analyses that sequencing depth across donors was roughly uniform. Researchers reported in a later analysis that a missense DCLRE1C variant was tied to TCR beta V- and J-gene trimming.

This clone occurred once. Its antigen is undetermined. The CDR3 contains 15 residues. The V and J genes are TRBV21-1 and TRBJ2-2; the D call TRBD2 from the table was never checked on the DNA. TRBV21-1 counts as a pseudogene. Source material: PBMCs. This receptor was taken from a young woman in good health and CMV-seronegative. The CDR3 region has the DNA TGTGCCAGCAGCAAACCCGCTAGCCCCACCGGGGAGCTGTTTTTT. This gives the protein CASSKPASPTGELFF.